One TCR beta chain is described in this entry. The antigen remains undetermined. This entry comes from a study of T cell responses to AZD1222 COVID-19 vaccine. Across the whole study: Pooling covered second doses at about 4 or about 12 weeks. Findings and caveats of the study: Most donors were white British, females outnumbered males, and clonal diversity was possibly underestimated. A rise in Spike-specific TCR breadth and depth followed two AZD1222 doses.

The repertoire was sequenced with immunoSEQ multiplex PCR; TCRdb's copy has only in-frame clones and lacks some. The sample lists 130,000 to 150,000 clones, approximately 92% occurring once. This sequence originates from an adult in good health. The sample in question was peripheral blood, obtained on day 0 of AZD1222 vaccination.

CDR3 protein: CASGRQNNSPLHF. CDR3 DNA: TGTGCCAGTGGGAGACAGAATAATTCACCCCTCCACTTT. The chain employs TRBV19 and TRBJ1-6; perhaps TRBD1 as D (5 bases). There are 13 residues in the CDR3. Germline CDR1 and CDR2: LNHDA and SQIVND (reference sequence). V lost 8 bases, J lost 5 bases, and 10 bases lay in between.